The 20 T cell receptor beta chains presented below share a single source sample, sequenced in a study of neurological immune-mediated disorders. Time point defined: longitudinal time-point 2. TCRdb reprocessed the 5' RACE reads via MiXCR and lists one record per CDR3 protein. The sample lists about 90,000 distinct CDR3 sequences; roughly 13% were seen once. Sample: PBMCs. The receptors originated from a female donor with HTLV-1-associated myelopathy (HAM/TSP).

This clonotype was counted many times. The chain is built from TRBV27 and TRBJ1-1; possible D gene TRBD1, 6 bases. Germline lookup yields CDR1 MNHEY and CDR2 SMNVEV (reference sequence). The CDR3 totals 15 residues. V was shortened by 5 bases and J by 5 bases, with 18 bases between the two germline ends. Here the CDR3 DNA reads TGTGCCAGCAGTCCCATTCCCCAGGGGAAGACTGAAGCTTTCTTT. It translates to CASSPIPQGKTEAFF.

This clonotype was seen many times. This chain connects TRBV20-1 to TRBJ1-1, with D tentatively TRBD1 (5 bases). Germline CDR1 and CDR2: DFQATT and SNEGSKA (reference sequence). CDR3 length: 14 residues. Deletions cut 2 bases from V and 2 bases from J, with 12 bases between. The chain's CDR3 is CSARLGHTNTEAFF. The CDR3 region has the DNA TGCAGTGCTAGACTTGGACATACAAACACTGAAGCTTTCTTT.

DNA for the CDR3: TGCGCCAGCAGTCGGACAATTCCGTCGTCCCCCCTCCACTTT. Its protein is CASSRTIPSSPLHF. The chain carries TRBV5-1 and TRBJ1-6; a possible D gene is TRBD1 (5 bases). V dropped 5 bases and J dropped 13 bases, with 19 bases sitting between them. CDR3 size: 14 residues. The germline gives CDR1 SGHRS, CDR2 YFSETQ.

In its sample, this clonotype was seen many times. The chain uses TRBV5-1 and TRBJ2-5; 10 nucleotides align to TRBD2. CDR1 SGHRS and CDR2 YFSETQ come from the germline V gene. This CDR3 is 15 amino acids long. Trimming took 6 bases from V and 2 from J; bases not matched to a gene: 7. The CDR3 DNA reads TGCGCCAGCAACAGGCCTAGCGGGGGACAAGAGACCCAGTACTTC. Its translation is CASNRPSGGQETQYF. Together with reference TRBV5-1 and TRBJ2-5, the CDR3 gives the full variable domain: KAGVTQTPRYLIKTRGQQVTLSCSPISGHRSVSWYQQTPGQGLQFLFEYFSETQRNKGNFPGRFSGRQFSNSRSEMNVSTLELGDSALYLCASNRPSGGQETQYFGPGTRLLVL.

Note on this clonotype: Germline and junction disagree at one end, which may indicate a read error. This chain joins TRBV25-1 and TRBJ2-7, with TRBD1 matching over 8 bases. This CDR3 comprises 15 residues. Germline-derived CDR1 and CDR2 are MGHDK and SYGVNS. CDR3 sequence: CVSARQGTISHEQYF. The DNA for the CDR3 is TGTGTCAGCGCCCGACAGGGGACCATTAGCCACGAGCAGTACTTC.

In this sample, this clonotype turned up a few times. This rearrangement joins TRBV20-1 to TRBJ2-3, with TRBD2 identical over 15 bases. Germline V CDR1 and CDR2: DFQATT, SNEGSKA (reference sequence). The CDR3 contains 13 residues. J gave up 6 bases and V 7 bases, and 2 bases lay outside the gene matches. CDR3 DNA sequence: TGCAGTGTGGGGACTAGCGGGGGGGATACGCAGTATTTT. Translated: CSVGTSGGDTQYF.

This clonotype was detected many times. The V call is TRBV6-1, the J call TRBJ1-2; D is possibly TRBD1 (6 bases). Germline CDR1 and CDR2: MNHNS and SASEGT. The CDR3 is 13 residues long. V lost 7 bases, J lost 0 bases, and 9 bases lay in between. The CDR3 nucleotides are TGTGCCAGCAATCAGGGGACTAACTATGGCTACACCTTC. Protein product: CASNQGTNYGYTF.

This clonotype has a count of ten or more. The chain joins TRBV9 to TRBJ2-2, with 7 bases identical to TRBD2. Germline-derived CDR1 and CDR2 are SGDLS and YYNGEE. This CDR3 region has 15 residues. Trimming took 3 bases from V and 0 from J; bases not matched to a gene: 2. CDR3 in amino acids: CASSARGANTGELFF. CDR3 coding DNA: TGTGCCAGCAGCGCCCGGGGGGCGAACACCGGGGAGCTGTTTTTT.

This clonotype was recorded many times. This chain joins TRBV20-1 and TRBJ2-1; D remains unclear. The CDR3 consists of 14 residues. Germline assignment: CDR1 DFQATT and CDR2 SNEGSKA (reference sequence). With 2 bases removed from V and 3 bases from J, the gap between germline ends came to 11 bases. Here the CDR3 reads CSARSRTGYNEQFF. The CDR3 DNA is TGCAGTGCTAGATCTCGGACGGGCTACAATGAGCAGTTCTTC.

This clonotype was recorded at least ten times. This rearrangement joins TRBV7-3 to TRBJ1-1; 10 bases map to TRBD1. Germline V gives CDR1 SGHTA, CDR2 FQGTGA. Trimming removed 5 bases from V and 5 bases from J; junction bases left unmatched: 5. This CDR3 is 14 amino acids long. CDR3 sequence: CASSTGTGDTEAFF. In DNA form, the CDR3 reads TGTGCCAGCAGCACCGGGACAGGGGATACTGAAGCTTTCTTT.

This clonotype was detected a few times. V is TRBV7-8 and J is TRBJ1-5; perhaps TRBD1 as D (6 bases). CDR1 SGHVS and CDR2 FQNEAQ come from the germline V gene. Trimming shortened V by 5 bases and J by 5 bases, and 13 bases separated the two germline ends. This CDR3 has 14 residues. The CDR3 DNA follows: TGTGCCAGCAGCATGCAACAGGGCCATCAGCCCCAGCATTTT. It encodes CASSMQQGHQPQHF.

At least ten counts were recorded for this clonotype. The CDR3, as DNA: TGTGCCAGCAGGATACTAGCGGGGGTCTCCTACAATGAGCAGTTCTTC. This encodes CASRILAGVSYNEQFF. This chain connects TRBV2 to TRBJ2-1; TRBD2 agrees at 11 bases. The V segment lost 6 bases and the J segment 0 bases; nucleotides outside the gene matches: 4. CDR1 SNHLY and CDR2 FYNNEI come from the germline V gene. The CDR3 totals 16 residues.

The table lists this clonotype with many counts. This sequence joins TRBV6-6 and TRBJ2-3; 12 nucleotides agree with TRBD2. The CDR3 loop spans 15 amino acids. Germline CDR1 and CDR2: MNHNY and SVGAGI (reference sequence). Germline trimming cut 6 bases from V and 2 bases from J; bases unmatched to any gene: 3. The CDR3 sequence: CASRGLAGTTDTQYF. CDR3 DNA: TGTGCCAGCAGAGGACTAGCGGGGACCACAGATACGCAGTATTTT.

This clonotype was recorded at least ten times. V is TRBV20-1 and J is TRBJ1-6, with 10 bases fitting TRBD1. The CDR3 covers 13 residues. The junction had 8 bases not matched to a gene; V was cut back by 5 bases and J by 13 bases. CDR1 and CDR2 (germline): DFQATT, SNEGSKA (reference sequence). The CDR3 sequence: CSASGTGVRPLHF. CDR3 nucleotide sequence: TGCAGTGCTTCCGGGACAGGGGTGAGGCCCCTCCACTTT.

Comment on this clonotype: This may come from a read error, since a much larger clone is one base off. The V call is TRBV5-1, the J call TRBJ2-7; 8 nucleotides match TRBD1. The CDR3 totals 15 residues. Looked up from germline, CDR1 is SGHRS and CDR2 is YFSETQ. The CDR3: CANSFGQGGGGEQYF. In DNA form, the CDR3 reads TGCGCCAACAGCTTTGGACAGGGCGGAGGCGGCGAGCAGTACTTC.

This clonotype was observed many times. The chain has TRBV21-1 and TRBJ1-1. TRBV21-1 is classified as a pseudogene. The CDR3 length is 17 residues. This chain's CDR3 is CASSKGGGGLRNTEAFF. Here the CDR3 DNA reads TGTGCCAGCAGCAAAGGCGGGGGGGGCTTGAGGAACACTGAAGCTTTCTTT.

This clonotype was counted many times. This chain uses TRBV29-1 with TRBJ2-1, with D hard to call. This CDR3 comprises 10 residues. CDR1 and CDR2 from the germline V gene are SQVTM and ANQGSEA. Trimming removed 7 bases from V and 9 bases from J, with 10 bases in between. CDR3 sequence (DNA): TGCAGCGCCCTTCAGCCTGAGCAGTTCTTC. As protein: CSALQPEQFF.

The J gene is TRBJ2-7, the V gene TRBV21-1. TRBV21-1 is given as a pseudogene. CDR3 length: 17 residues. The CDR3: CASSKVGCHSRSYEQCF. CDR3 DNA sequence: TGTGCCAGCAGCAAAGTCGGTTGCCACTCGAGATCCTACGAGCAGTGCTTC.

The table lists this clonotype with many counts. The chain employs TRBV24-1 and TRBJ2-1; maybe TRBD2 (6 bases). Germline V lookup: CDR1 KGHDR, CDR2 SFDVKD. This CDR3 has 16 residues. With 4 bases removed from V and 3 bases from J, the gap between germline ends came to 15 bases. CDR3 coding DNA: TGTGCCACCAGTGACCCGGGACTTCCGCGCTACAATGAGCAGTTCTTC. This translates into CATSDPGLPRYNEQFF.

This clonotype was detected ten times or more. The chain carries TRBV7-2 and TRBJ2-3, with D perhaps TRBD2 (7 bases). CDR1 is SGHTA and CDR2 is FQGNSA in the germline V gene. The CDR3 contains 15 residues. V dropped 0 bases and J dropped 2 bases, with 9 bases sitting between them. For the CDR3, the DNA is TGTGCCAGCAGCTTAGCGGCGGGGGCCACAGATACGCAGTATTTT. It is translated as CASSLAAGATDTQYF.